Below are 26 T cell receptor beta chains sequenced from a single sample in a study of cytotoxic CD8 clonotypes in ibrutinib-treated CLL. Measured with immunoSEQ multiplex PCR; TCRdb has only the in-frame clones, and not every one. The sample consists of some 300,000 clones, about 77% of them appearing once. This material consisted of PBMCs, taken before ibrutinib treatment. The receptors derive from a human donor with chronic lymphocytic leukemia.

The gene calls are TRBV19 and TRBJ2-1; D uncertain. Trimming removed 3 bases from V and 5 bases from J, with 5 bases in between. The CDR3 loop spans 12 amino acids. Per the germline V gene, CDR1 is LNHDA and CDR2 is SQIVND (reference sequence). In DNA form, the CDR3 reads TGTGCCAGTAGTATTCTGAACAATGAGCAGTTCTTC. It specifies CASSILNNEQFF.

This chain links TRBV6-5 with TRBJ1-5, with D maybe TRBD1 (5 bases). The germline gives CDR1 MNHEY, CDR2 SVGAGI. The CDR3 loop spans 14 amino acids. The V end lost 4 bases, the J end lost 6 bases, and 13 bases lay between the germline ends. CDR3: CASSWSQGVQPQHF. CDR3 nucleotides: TGTGCCAGCAGTTGGAGCCAGGGTGTTCAGCCCCAGCATTTT.

In the case of this clone: Other DNA sequences of this sample code for an identical CDR3. The rearrangement uses TRBV18 and TRBJ1-1, with D perhaps TRBD1 (5 bases). Looked up from germline, CDR1 is KGHSH and CDR2 is LQKENI. V was trimmed by 3 bases and J by 1 base, leaving 6 bases between them. There are 13 residues in the CDR3. The CDR3 region is CASSPGQNTEAFF. The DNA for the CDR3 is TGTGCCAGCTCACCCGGACAGAACACTGAAGCTTTCTTT.

This sequence joins TRBV28 and TRBJ2-1; 9 bases match TRBD2. The CDR3 is made up of 16 amino acids. J gave up 4 bases and V 4 bases, and 8 bases lay outside the gene matches. CDR1 and CDR2 (germline): MDHEN, SYDVKM. DNA for the CDR3: TGTGCCAGCAGTTCCGCTGGGCGGGAGGGTTACAATGAGCAGTTCTTC. It codes for CASSSAGREGYNEQFF. Based on the CDR3 plus reference TRBV28 and TRBJ2-1, the full variable domain is DVKVTQSSRYLVKRTGEKVFLECVQDMDHENMFWYRQDPGLGLRLIYFSYDVKMKEKGDIPEGYSVSREKKERFSLILESASTNQTSMYLCASSSAGREGYNEQFFGPGTRLTVL.

The chain joins TRBV15 to TRBJ2-2; D gene uncertain. V lost 2 bases and J 2 bases, leaving 9 bases between the germline ends. The CDR3 is made up of 15 amino acids. Germline V gene sequence: CDR1 LNHNV, CDR2 YYDKDF (reference sequence). For the CDR3, the DNA is TGTGCCACCAGCAGATGGGGTATTAACACCGGGGAGCTGTTTTTT. This codes for CATSRWGINTGELFF.

The J gene is TRBJ1-1, the V gene TRBV4-3, with 7 bases matching TRBD1. The junction had 7 bases not matched to a gene; V was cut back by 5 bases and J by 7 bases. The CDR3 contains 13 residues. The germline V gene has CDR1 LGHNA and CDR2 YSLEER. CDR3 sequence (DNA): TGCGCCAGCAGCAATTGGGACAGAAGTGAAGCTTTCTTT. Protein product: CASSNWDRSEAFF.

This clone was seen only a few times. The CDR3 region is CASVRGSEETQYF. The CDR3 region has the DNA TGTGCCAGTGTAAGGGGCTCGGAAGAGACCCAGTACTTC. This chain connects TRBV6-1 to TRBJ2-5; TRBD1 might be the D (5 bases). Deletions cut 9 bases from V and 3 bases from J, with 14 bases between. This CDR3 is built from 13 residues. Germline-derived CDR1 and CDR2 are MNHNS and SASEGT.

The V call is TRBV4-3, the J call TRBJ2-5; 11 bases are a match to TRBD2. The CDR3 is 18 residues long. V lost 0 bases, J lost 7 bases, and 13 bases stayed unmatched. The germline V gene has CDR1 LGHNA and CDR2 YSLEER. For the CDR3, the DNA is TGCGCCAGCAGCCAAGACATTGTAGCGGGAGGGTTCGGGAGGACCCAGTACTTC. This translates into CASSQDIVAGGFGRTQYF.

V and J are TRBV5-8 and TRBJ2-6; D gene ambiguous. Germline-derived CDR1 and CDR2 are SGHTS and YDEGEE. This CDR3 spans 15 amino acids. Trimming stripped 4 bases from V and 0 bases from J, with 8 bases between. CDR3 in amino acids: CASSLEYSGANVLTF. DNA for the CDR3: TGTGCCAGCAGCCTAGAGTACTCTGGGGCCAACGTCCTGACTTTC.

The gene calls are TRBV30 and TRBJ1-1, with 7 bases identical to TRBD1. Per germline, CDR1 GTSNPN and CDR2 SVGIG (reference sequence). V lost 5 bases to trimming and J lost 5 bases; unmatched junction nucleotides: 8. CDR3 length: 13 amino acids. DNA of the CDR3: TGTGCCTGGGACACAGGGGCAAATACTGAAGCTTTCTTT. This translates into CAWDTGANTEAFF.

The rearrangement uses TRBV12-5 and TRBJ2-1; no reliable D call. The V gene's germline CDR1 is LGHNT and CDR2 FRNRAP. CDR3 length: 15 residues. Trimming stripped 7 bases from V and 0 bases from J, with 13 bases between. CDR3 loop: CASAPNTSSYNEQFF. The CDR3 DNA reads TGTGCTAGTGCCCCTAATACGAGCTCCTACAATGAGCAGTTCTTC.

The chain recombines TRBV4-2 with TRBJ2-2; 16 nucleotides line up with TRBD2. CDR1 is LGHNA, CDR2 YNFKEQ, per germline. The V gene end was trimmed by 0 bases and the J gene end by 6 bases; junction bases not matched to a gene: 1. CDR3 size: 17 residues. The CDR3 bases are TGTGCCAGCAGCCAAGAGGGACTAGCGGGAGGGCCCGGGGAGCTGTTTTTT. It specifies CASSQEGLAGGPGELFF.

The chain recombines TRBV7-8 with TRBJ2-7; 7 positions match TRBD1. The CDR3 contains 15 residues. J was trimmed by 4 bases and V by 6 bases; bases with no gene match: 12. CDR1 and CDR2 from the germline V gene are SGHVS and FQNEAQ. CDR3: CASRPRQGRFYEQYF. The CDR3 DNA sequence: TGTGCCAGCAGACCGAGACAGGGTAGATTTTACGAGCAGTACTTC.

The gene calls are TRBV20-1 and TRBJ2-1; D gene uncertain. Germline-derived CDR1 and CDR2 are DFQATT and SNEGSKA (reference sequence). The CDR3 length is 11 residues. V dropped 6 bases and J dropped 3 bases, with 6 bases sitting between them. The CDR3 DNA follows: TGCAGTGCCTTGAACTACAATGAGCAGTTCTTC. Protein product: CSALNYNEQFF.

The chain uses TRBV7-3 and TRBJ1-1, with 9 bases aligning to TRBD1. The CDR3 contains 17 residues. The V segment lost 5 bases and the J segment 2 bases; nucleotides outside the gene matches: 12. Germline assignment: CDR1 SGHTA and CDR2 FQGTGA. For the CDR3, the DNA is TGTGCCAGCAGCCTCATCTCGGGACAGGGACCAAACACTGAAGCTTTCTTT. Its translation: CASSLISGQGPNTEAFF.

This clone was recorded only once. The V gene is TRBV25-1, the J gene TRBJ2-7; D tentatively fits TRBD1 or TRBD2 (5 bases each). Germline CDR1 MGHDK, CDR2 SYGVNS. V gave up 4 bases and J gave up 2 bases, with 15 bases separating them. The length of the CDR3 is 15 residues. Written as DNA, the CDR3 is TGTGCCAGCAGTGTCCCTGGGGGAATAACCTACGAGCAGTACTTC. Its protein is CASSVPGGITYEQYF.

The CDR3 DNA sequence: TGTGCCAGCAGCCCAAATCCGACAGGGAGGAACACTGAAGCTTTCTTT. Its protein is CASSPNPTGRNTEAFF. The chain recombines TRBV11-2 with TRBJ1-1, with 7 bases fitting TRBD1. Germline loops: CDR1 SGHAT, CDR2 FQNNGV. The CDR3 loop spans 16 amino acids. V lost 5 bases to trimming and J lost 1 base; unmatched junction nucleotides: 10. The full variable domain, in which reference TRBV11-2 and TRBJ1-1 provide the parts outside the CDR3, is EAGVAQSPRYKIIEKRQSVAFWCNPISGHATLYWYQQILGQGPKLLIQFQNNGVVDDSQLPKDRFSAERLKGVDSTLKIQPAKLEDSAVYLCASSPNPTGRNTEAFFGQGTRLTVV.

The chain carries TRBV5-8 and TRBJ1-2, with no clear D. From germline, CDR1 is SGHTS and CDR2 YDEGEE. Trimming stripped 3 bases from V and 3 bases from J, with 12 bases between. The CDR3 spans 14 residues. This CDR3 reads CASSSRTVYYGYTF. In DNA, the CDR3 is TGTGCCAGCAGCTCTCGGACGGTCTACTATGGCTACACCTTC.

The rearrangement joins TRBV28 to TRBJ2-1; tentative D call: TRBD1 (6 bases). The CDR3 length is 15 residues. V was shortened by 3 bases and J by 0 bases, with 9 bases between the two germline ends. Germline assignment: CDR1 MDHEN and CDR2 SYDVKM. The CDR3 region has the DNA TGTGCCAGCAGTTTGACAGGAAGCTCCTACAATGAGCAGTTCTTC. This sequence encodes CASSLTGSSYNEQFF.

This sequence joins TRBV6-1 and TRBJ1-2; maybe TRBD1 (6 bases). Per germline, CDR1 MNHNS and CDR2 SASEGT. Trimming took off 1 base at V and 9 bases at J, with 12 bases between the two ends. This CDR3 is 13 amino acids long. The CDR3 DNA reads as TGTGCCAGCAGTGAAGGACAGGCCTGGAGCTACACCTTC. Protein product: CASSEGQAWSYTF.

The genes are TRBV5-1 and TRBJ2-2; D remains ambiguous. CDR1 SGHRS and CDR2 YFSETQ come from the germline V gene. This CDR3 has 13 amino acids. The V and J ends lost 2 bases and 6 bases respectively, with 8 bases between them. The CDR3 sequence is CASSFFGSGELFF. DNA of the CDR3: TGCGCCAGCAGCTTCTTCGGGTCCGGGGAGCTGTTTTTT. The variable domain in full, with the rest retrieved from reference TRBV5-1 and TRBJ2-2, is KAGVTQTPRYLIKTRGQQVTLSCSPISGHRSVSWYQQTPGQGLQFLFEYFSETQRNKGNFPGRFSGRQFSNSRSEMNVSTLELGDSALYLCASSFFGSGELFFGEGSRLTVL.

The chain combines TRBV10-2 with TRBJ2-1, with 8 bases matching TRBD2. Germline V lookup: CDR1 WSHSY, CDR2 SAAADI. This CDR3 region has 15 residues. V shed 0 bases, J shed 9 bases, and the junction held 7 bases outside the gene matches. The DNA of the CDR3 is TGCGCCAGCAGTGAGTCGCAAGCGGGAGCGATTGAGCAGTTCTTC. It codes for CASSESQAGAIEQFF.

V is TRBV4-3 and J is TRBJ1-1; tentatively, D is TRBD1 (5 bases). Germline V gene data show CDR1 as LGHNA and CDR2 as YSLEER. The V and J ends lost 2 bases and 5 bases respectively, with 18 bases between them. This CDR3 has 16 residues. The DNA of the CDR3 is TGCGCCAGCAGCCAATTTAAGGGACTTGTTAGGACTGAAGCTTTCTTT. Its protein is CASSQFKGLVRTEAFF.

V is TRBV30 and J is TRBJ2-7, with D tentatively TRBD1 (6 bases). Germline-derived CDR1 and CDR2 are GTSNPN and SVGIG (reference sequence). The V gene lost 2 bases and the J gene lost 4 bases, with 15 bases spanning the gap. This CDR3 has 14 amino acids. In nucleotides, the CDR3 is TGTGCCTGGAGTTTTATGACAGGCTTTTACGAGCAGTACTTC. Protein product: CAWSFMTGFYEQYF.

The chain recombines TRBV4-2 with TRBJ1-4, with D possibly matching TRBD1 (5 bases). V lost 6 bases and J 8 bases, leaving 19 bases between the germline ends. Germline lookup yields CDR1 LGHNA and CDR2 YNFKEQ. This CDR3 region has 15 residues. Here the CDR3 DNA reads TGTGCCAGCAGGAGAAGCCGGGACCCGGGGGAAAAACTGTTTTTT. Its protein product is CASRRSRDPGEKLFF.

CDR3 sequence reads: CASSLPGQGADTEAFF. In DNA form, the CDR3 reads TGTGCCAGCAGTTTGCCGGGACAGGGGGCGGACACTGAAGCTTTCTTT. This chain uses TRBV28 with TRBJ1-1; 12 positions match TRBD1. CDR1 is MDHEN, CDR2 SYDVKM, per germline. This CDR3 is 16 amino acids long. V lost 3 bases and J lost 3; bases outside the gene matches: 5.